A single sample gave rise to the 25 T cell receptor beta chains below, sequenced in a study of cytomegalovirus exposure and HLA in healthy donors. The PCR made use of 60 Vbeta and 13 Jbeta primers. Only in-frame clones appear in the TCRdb table, and some are missing; sequencing was by immunoSEQ multiplex PCR. The profile shows about 25,000 clones, 60% to 80% of them singletons. The sample consisted of PBMCs. These receptors came from a male donor in good health and CMV-seronegative.

V usage is TRBV6-1 and J usage is TRBJ2-5; weak D call: TRBD2 (7 bases). The germline V gene encodes CDR1 MNHNS and CDR2 SASEGT. The CDR3 loop spans 15 amino acids. V was shortened by 7 bases and J by 5 bases, with 20 bases between the two germline ends. The CDR3 DNA reads as TGTGCCAGCAATACGTGGGGCAGGGGAGGGGAGACCCAGTACTTC. This sequence encodes CASNTWGRGGETQYF.

The count of this clone is one. The chain is built from TRBV19 and TRBJ2-2, with D possibly TRBD1 on 5 matching bases. The CDR3 is 15 amino acids. The germline CDR1 and CDR2 sequences are LNHDA and SQIVND (reference sequence). V was clipped by 6 bases and J by 1 base, with 12 bases between them. The CDR3 region has the DNA TGTGCCAGTAGCCCTAGGGGCCAGAACACCGGGGAGCTGTTTTTT. This codes for CASSPRGQNTGELFF.

A word on this clone: The junction differs from germline at one of its ends, possibly a read error. The chain uses TRBV6-1 and TRBJ1-6; 7 positions match TRBD1. The CDR3 loop spans 14 amino acids. Germline values: CDR1 MNHNS, CDR2 SASEGT. CDR3 sequence reads: CASSEGQDNSPLHF. The CDR3 DNA is TGTGCCAGCAGCGAAGGACAGGACAATTCACCCCTCCACTTT.

With regard to this clone: This sample also contains other DNA sequences that code for the same CDR3. The rearrangement links TRBV30 to TRBJ1-6; 8 bases align to TRBD1. This CDR3 is 14 amino acids long. Trimming at V came to 0 bases and at J to 9 bases, leaving 4 bases not matched to a gene. Germline V gives CDR1 GTSNPN, CDR2 SVGIG (reference sequence). The CDR3 protein is CAWSVGQGSSPLHF. The CDR3 DNA follows: TGTGCCTGGAGTGTTGGACAGGGTAGTTCACCCCTCCACTTT.

The V and J genes are TRBV2 and TRBJ2-7; 11 bases align to TRBD2. Per germline, CDR1 SNHLY and CDR2 FYNNEI. V was pared by 0 bases and J by 5 bases, with 12 bases of the junction left unmatched. The CDR3 length is 18 residues. This CDR3 reads CASSEAYVAGGPLHEQYF. Here the CDR3 DNA reads TGTGCCAGCAGTGAAGCATACGTAGCGGGAGGGCCCCTCCACGAGCAGTACTTC.

V usage is TRBV27 and J usage is TRBJ2-1; a weak D match, TRBD1 (6 bases). Trimming shortened V by 3 bases and J by 2 bases, and 17 bases separated the two germline ends. CDR3 length equals 17 residues. In germline, CDR1 is MNHEY, CDR2 SMNVEV (reference sequence). CDR3 in amino acids: CASSFGATGSAYNEQFF. Written as DNA, the CDR3 is TGTGCCAGCAGTTTTGGTGCAACAGGGTCAGCCTACAATGAGCAGTTCTTC.

This chain joins TRBV28 and TRBJ1-2; TRBD1 matches 7 bases. This CDR3 comprises 13 residues. Trimming took 9 bases from V and 2 from J; bases not matched to a gene: 6. Germline CDR1 and CDR2: MDHEN and SYDVKM. Here the CDR3 reads CASSPGQNYGYTF. CDR3 nucleotides: TGTGCCAGTTCACCGGGACAGAACTATGGCTACACCTTC.

The chain couples TRBV29-1 to TRBJ2-2; possible D gene TRBD2, 6 bases. This CDR3 is 15 amino acids long. V was pared by 2 bases and J by 0 bases, with 10 bases between. In germline, CDR1 is SQVTM, CDR2 ANQGSEA. The CDR3 protein is CSVESRGSNTGELFF. The CDR3, as DNA: TGCAGCGTTGAATCCCGGGGGTCGAACACCGGGGAGCTGTTTTTT.

This chain joins TRBV4-3 and TRBJ1-4; D call uncertain. The CDR3 runs 16 residues. Trimming stripped 0 bases from V and 0 bases from J, with 8 bases between. Germline assignment: CDR1 LGHNA and CDR2 YSLEER. DNA for the CDR3: TGCGCCAGCAGCCAAGATCGAGGTACAACTAATGAAAAACTGTTTTTT. This translates into CASSQDRGTTNEKLFF.

The rearrangement joins TRBV29-1 to TRBJ2-3; a weak D match, TRBD2 (5 bases). The CDR3 totals 13 residues. CDR1 and CDR2 (germline): SQVTM, ANQGSEA. V lost 3 bases and J 0 bases, leaving 7 bases between the germline ends. CDR3 region: CSVDPGSTDTQYF. The DNA of the CDR3 is TGCAGCGTTGATCCGGGGAGCACAGATACGCAGTATTTT.

CDR3 residues: CASSLAPLWGGTAGGELFF. Written as DNA, the CDR3 is TGTGCCAGCAGCTTGGCCCCCCTTTGGGGGGGGACCGCGGGCGGGGAGCTGTTTTTT. The chain is built from TRBV7-6 and TRBJ2-2; 7 bases map to TRBD2. Unmatched junction bases numbered 20, after V lost 3 bases and J lost 7 bases. The germline V gene encodes CDR1 SGHVS and CDR2 FNYEAQ. The length of the CDR3 is 19 residues.

This CDR3 reads CASRSTGTEAFF. For the CDR3, the DNA is TGTGCCAGCAGGTCTACTGGCACTGAAGCTTTCTTT. The gene calls are TRBV28 and TRBJ1-1, with no clear D. The CDR3 totals 12 residues. Trimming took off 6 bases at V and 4 bases at J, with 9 bases between the two ends. The germline V gene has CDR1 MDHEN and CDR2 SYDVKM.

This sequence joins TRBV7-8 and TRBJ2-2, with 11 bases matching TRBD1. The CDR3 covers 16 residues. Per germline, CDR1 SGHVS and CDR2 FQNEAQ. V shed 5 bases and J 6 bases; nucleotides not matched to a gene: 8. DNA for the CDR3: TGTGCCAGCAGCACGGGGACAGGGGGGCTGTCCGGGGAGCTGTTTTTT. Protein: CASSTGTGGLSGELFF.

The CDR3 bases are TGTGCCAGCAGTCCCCGGGGGGGGACCCAAGAGACCCAGTACTTC. Its protein product is CASSPRGGTQETQYF. The chain joins TRBV13 to TRBJ2-5, with 8 bases fitting TRBD2. The V and J ends lost 6 bases and 1 base, in that order; junction bases with no gene match: 7. The CDR3 spans 15 residues. Per germline, CDR1 PRHDT and CDR2 FYEKMQ (reference sequence).

This chain joins TRBV18 and TRBJ2-7; 8 positions match TRBD1. The V segment lost 4 bases and the J segment 0 bases; nucleotides outside the gene matches: 5. The CDR3 length is 15 residues. Germline CDR1 reads KGHSH; CDR2 reads LQKENI. Here the CDR3 reads CASSLGQGGSYEQYF. The CDR3 nucleotides read TGTGCCAGCTCACTCGGACAGGGCGGCTCCTACGAGCAGTACTTC.

This clone was seen just once. The chain joins TRBV6-5 to TRBJ2-3, with D tentatively TRBD1 (6 bases). The CDR3 spans 15 residues. Germline lookup yields CDR1 MNHEY and CDR2 SVGAGI. The V end lost 5 bases, the J end lost 6 bases, and 18 bases lay between the germline ends. CDR3 DNA: TGTGCCAGCAGTAAAAGGACAGCCCGACGTGATACGCAGTATTTT. Protein sequence: CASSKRTARRDTQYF.

The chain combines TRBV27 with TRBJ2-5, with 7 bases that match TRBD2. The tail of the sequence fits TRBJ2-7 better, so the J call may be wrong. Germline values: CDR1 MNHEY, CDR2 SMNVEV (reference sequence). CDR3 length equals 14 residues. CDR3 nucleotide sequence: TGTGCCAGCAGTTACGGGACTACCCACTACGAGCAGTACTTC. This sequence encodes CASSYGTTHYEQYF.

The J gene is TRBJ1-2, the V gene TRBV9; D possibly corresponds to TRBD1 (6 bases). The germline V and J ends were trimmed by 7 bases and 1 base, with 11 bases remaining between them. This CDR3 has 13 residues. In germline, CDR1 is SGDLS, CDR2 YYNGEE. CDR3 bases: TGTGCCAGCGCCCCCAGGGGTAACTATGGCTACACCTTC. Translating it yields CASAPRGNYGYTF.

The rearrangement joins TRBV5-8 to TRBJ2-3; possible D gene TRBD2, 5 bases. Trimming took 3 bases from V and 0 from J, leaving 11 bases between them. CDR3 length: 15 residues. Germline CDR1 is SGHTS and CDR2 is YDEGEE. This CDR3 is CASSWRASSTDTQYF. The DNA of the CDR3 is TGTGCCAGCAGCTGGCGTGCTAGCAGCACAGATACGCAGTATTTT. Complete variable domain (other parts from reference TRBV5-8 and TRBJ2-3): EAGVTQSPTHLIKTRGQQATLRCSPISGHTSVYWYQQALGLGLQFLLWYDEGEERNRGNFPPRFSGRQFPNYSSELNVNALELEDSALYLCASSWRASSTDTQYFGPGTRLTVL.

V usage is TRBV2 and J usage is TRBJ2-1, with 13 positions matching TRBD2. This CDR3 comprises 14 residues. The germline V gene encodes CDR1 SNHLY and CDR2 FYNNEI. V lost 4 bases, J lost 9 bases, and 3 bases stayed unmatched. CDR3 in DNA: TGTGCCAGCAGTGGACTAGCGGGGGGACTTGAGCAGTTCTTC. Residues: CASSGLAGGLEQFF.

The V and J genes are TRBV7-2 and TRBJ2-4; TRBD2 matches 8 bases. CDR1 is SGHTA and CDR2 is FQGNSA in the germline V gene. Trimming took 6 bases from V and 7 from J; bases not matched to a gene: 11. This CDR3 contains 15 residues. In nucleotides, the CDR3 is TGTGCCAGCAGAGAACGAGCGGGGGCGGGGAACATTCAGTACTTC. This translates into CASRERAGAGNIQYF.

The J gene is TRBJ2-7, the V gene TRBV5-1; tentative D call: TRBD1 (7 bases). Germline loops: CDR1 SGHRS, CDR2 YFSETQ. Trimming removed 4 bases from V and 3 bases from J, with 14 bases in between. The CDR3 has 14 amino acids. The CDR3 loop reads CASSQEGAIYEQYF. CDR3 nucleotides: TGCGCCAGCAGCCAGGAGGGGGCGATCTACGAGCAGTACTTC.

The chain joins TRBV11-2 to TRBJ1-1; D not resolved. The V end was cut by 5 bases, the J end by 8 bases, with 9 bases between. Germline V gene sequence: CDR1 SGHAT, CDR2 FQNNGV. This CDR3 comprises 11 residues. The CDR3 protein is CASSHEGEAFF. The CDR3 region has the DNA TGTGCCAGCAGCCACGAGGGAGAAGCTTTCTTT.

V usage is TRBV9 and J usage is TRBJ2-7, with no clear D. Germline assignment: CDR1 SGDLS and CDR2 YYNGEE. The CDR3 loop spans 15 amino acids. Trimming stripped 0 bases from V and 2 bases from J, with 12 bases between. The CDR3 sequence: CASSVEISPTYEQYF. The CDR3 DNA is TGTGCCAGCAGCGTAGAGATCAGTCCGACCTACGAGCAGTACTTC. Filled out from reference TRBV9 and TRBJ2-7, the complete variable domain reads DSGVTQTPKHLITATGQRVTLRCSPRSGDLSVYWYQQSLDQGLQFLIQYYNGEERAKGNILERFSAQQFPDLHSELNLSSLELGDSALYFCASSVEISPTYEQYFGPGTRLTVT.

V and J are TRBV28 and TRBJ2-3; 7 positions match TRBD2. The CDR3 is 17 residues long. The V gene end was trimmed by 3 bases and the J gene end by 4 bases; junction bases not matched to a gene: 13. Germline V gene lookup returns CDR1 MDHEN and CDR2 SYDVKM. The CDR3 nucleotides are TGTGCCAGCAGTTTTAACACCGCGGGAGTGAATGCAGATACGCAGTATTTT. This translates into CASSFNTAGVNADTQYF.